This T cell receptor beta chain comes out of a study of T-cell memory formation after mild COVID-19. General observations from the study: That cross-reactive memory joined was suggested by some responding clones appearing in pre-infection memory. A second wave expanding day 15 to 37 was CD4+-biased; contracting clones were balanced.

TCRdb analysed the 5' RACE reads with MiXCR anew, one entry per CDR3 protein. The sample includes over 120,000 distinct CDR3 sequences, over 6% of them seen just once. V lost 2 bases to trimming and J lost 1 base, with 11 bases between them. The germline CDR1 and CDR2 sequences are MNHNS and SASEGT. CDR3 length equals 15 residues. Of note for this clonotype: Its antigen remains unknown.

This chain joins TRBV6-1 and TRBJ1-1; D not resolved. Sequencing was performed on PBMCs or a T cell subset sorted from them (not recorded which). The TCR sequence derives from an adult woman who had mild COVID-19 (a few samples of this study predate the infection). Cell type and time point are not known. The CDR3 loop reads CASSERAAPNTEAFF. The DNA of the CDR3 is TGTGCCAGCAGTGAAAGGGCCGCTCCGAACACTGAAGCTTTCTTT.